Listed here are 21 T cell receptor beta chains from one sample, sequenced in a study of blood T cell repertoires in COVID-19. Clones were read by immunoSEQ multiplex PCR, and TCRdb kept only the in-frame ones, dropping some. The repertoire has over 250,000 clones, 70% to 90% of them found once; the top ten carry 5.1%. The material sequenced was peripheral blood. All receptors derive from a man in his fifties with active or convalescent COVID-19.

This clone came up a few times. The chain employs TRBV5-6 and TRBJ1-2; D possibly corresponds to TRBD1 (5 bases). This CDR3 region has 13 residues. V was trimmed by 2 bases and J by 7 bases, leaving 12 bases between them. Germline CDR1 is SGHDT and CDR2 is YYEEEE. The CDR3 nucleotides read TGTGCCAGCAGCTTAGGGGATCTGGCTGGCTACACCTTC. This encodes CASSLGDLAGYTF.

The CDR3 DNA sequence: TGTGCCAGCAGCCCGGGGGGGGTGAACACCGGGGAGCTGTTTTTT. Translation gives CASSPGGVNTGELFF. The V gene is TRBV7-3, the J gene TRBJ2-2, with 8 bases that match TRBD2. The CDR3 runs 15 residues. From germline, CDR1 is SGHTA and CDR2 FQGTGA. With 5 bases clipped from V and 1 base from J, the junction kept 3 bases outside the gene matches.

The chain joins TRBV6-5 to TRBJ1-1, with TRBD1 identical over 10 bases. Germline V gene data show CDR1 as MNHEY and CDR2 as SVGAGI. The V gene end was trimmed by 7 bases and the J gene end by 4 bases; junction bases not matched to a gene: 6. The CDR3 has 14 amino acids. This chain's CDR3 is CASTAGQGSTEAFF. CDR3 coding DNA: TGTGCCAGCACTGCGGGACAGGGGTCCACTGAAGCTTTCTTT.

The chain combines TRBV29-1 with TRBJ1-1; D remains ambiguous. The germline V gene encodes CDR1 SQVTM and CDR2 ANQGSEA. V was pared by 6 bases and J by 1 base, with 9 bases between. CDR3 length equals 12 residues. As DNA, the CDR3 is TGCAGCGTGGCCTTTACGAACACTGAAGCTTTCTTT. This codes for CSVAFTNTEAFF. Together with reference TRBV29-1 and TRBJ1-1, the CDR3 gives the full variable domain: SAVISQKPSRDICQRGTSLTIQCQVDSQVTMMFWYRQQPGQSLTLIATANQGSEATYESGFVIDKFPISRPNLTFSTLTVSNMSPEDSSIYLCSVAFTNTEAFFGQGTRLTVV.

V gene TRBV7-9 combines with J gene TRBJ1-5; 7 positions match TRBD1. Germline V lookup: CDR1 SEHNR, CDR2 FQNEAQ (reference sequence). This CDR3 contains 14 residues. Germline trimming cut 5 bases from V and 7 bases from J; bases unmatched to any gene: 8. The CDR3 is CASSAGQVGQPQHF. In DNA, the CDR3 is TGTGCCAGCAGCGCCGGACAGGTCGGGCAGCCCCAGCATTTT.

The gene calls are TRBV4-2 and TRBJ1-2; D unresolved. The V gene lost 3 bases and the J gene lost 5 bases, with 4 bases spanning the gap. The CDR3 consists of 11 residues. CDR1 LGHNA and CDR2 YNFKEQ come from the germline V gene. This CDR3 is CASSQAYGYTF. The CDR3 coding sequence is TGTGCCAGCAGCCAGGCTTATGGCTACACCTTC.

The chain employs TRBV19 and TRBJ1-4; 7 nucleotides align to TRBD1. Losses at the gene ends were 8 bases for V and 0 bases for J; bases not matched to a gene: 3. Germline lookup yields CDR1 LNHDA and CDR2 SQIVND (reference sequence). This CDR3 comprises 14 residues. DNA for the CDR3: TGTGCCAGTCAGGGGGGAGCAACTAATGAAAAACTGTTTTTT. This gives the protein CASQGGATNEKLFF.

This clone was detected only once. The chain couples TRBV19 to TRBJ1-2, with unresolved D. Trimming removed 1 base at V and 10 bases at J, with 19 bases between. The CDR3 loop spans 15 amino acids. Germline-derived CDR1 and CDR2 are LNHDA and SQIVND (reference sequence). CDR3: CASSIVGGNYPDYTF. CDR3 nucleotide sequence: TGTGCCAGTAGTATAGTAGGAGGGAATTATCCGGACTACACCTTC.

This chain joins TRBV12-5 and TRBJ2-1; 8 nucleotides agree with TRBD2. Germline CDR1 and CDR2: LGHNT and FRNRAP. The trim removed 0 bases at V and 6 bases at J, leaving 13 bases unmatched. The CDR3 contains 18 residues. The CDR3 region has the DNA TGTGCTAGTGGTTTGGTCCCAACGGGTCGGGAGGGACCCAATGAGCAGTTCTTC. Protein product: CASGLVPTGREGPNEQFF.

V and J are TRBV7-9 and TRBJ2-5; 13 nucleotides match TRBD2. The ends lost 6 bases at V and 5 bases at J; junction bases unmatched: 9. The CDR3 is 16 amino acids. Germline values: CDR1 SEHNR, CDR2 FQNEAQ (reference sequence). CDR3 nucleotide sequence: TGTGCCAGCAGGACCCGGACTAGCGGGAGTGGGGAGACCCAGTACTTC. Protein sequence: CASRTRTSGSGETQYF.

This chain uses TRBV7-2 with TRBJ2-5, with 10 bases lining up with TRBD2. Germline V CDR1 and CDR2: SGHTA, FQGNSA. With 1 base clipped from V and 6 bases from J, the junction kept 8 bases outside the gene matches. The CDR3 covers 16 residues. The CDR3 here is CASSLGLAGVGKTQYF. The CDR3 DNA sequence: TGTGCCAGCAGCTTAGGCCTAGCGGGAGTAGGAAAGACCCAGTACTTC.

This chain links TRBV4-1 with TRBJ2-2; TRBD1 matches at 10 bases. The V segment lost 1 base and the J segment 5 bases; nucleotides outside the gene matches: 1. CDR3 length equals 15 residues. Germline V lookup: CDR1 MGHRA, CDR2 YSYEKL. CDR3 sequence (DNA): TGCGCCAGCAGCCAAGGACAGGGGGCGACCGGGGAGCTGTTTTTT. As protein: CASSQGQGATGELFF.

Concerning this clone itself: Within the sample, other DNA sequences also encode this same CDR3. The chain couples TRBV9 to TRBJ2-1; maybe TRBD1 (6 bases). With 0 bases removed from V and 5 bases from J, the gap between germline ends came to 6 bases. Per germline, CDR1 SGDLS and CDR2 YYNGEE. This CDR3 is built from 13 residues. The CDR3 bases are TGTGCCAGCAGCGTAGGGGGGCACAATGAGCAGTTCTTC. Residues: CASSVGGHNEQFF.

This clone has just a few counts. The V and J genes are TRBV7-2 and TRBJ1-2; D is unclear. V was clipped by 5 bases and J by 0 bases, with 13 bases between them. There are 15 residues in the CDR3. CDR1 and CDR2 (germline): SGHTA, FQGNSA. This chain's CDR3 is CASSAQKRSNYGYTF. CDR3 DNA sequence: TGTGCCAGCAGCGCACAGAAGAGATCTAACTATGGCTACACCTTC. The full variable domain, rest sourced from reference TRBV7-2 and TRBJ1-2, is GAGVSQSPSNKVTEKGKDVELRCDPISGHTALYWYRQSLGQGLEFLIYFQGNSAPDKSGLPSDRFSAERTGGSVSTLTIQRTQQEDSAVYLCASSAQKRSNYGYTFGSGTRLTVV.

The rearrangement links TRBV12-2 to TRBJ2-1; the D segment call TRBD2 is taken from the table without a DNA check. TRBV12-2 constitutes a pseudogene. This CDR3 is built from 19 residues. CDR3 protein: CASRSDTHGSGRSYNEQFF. The DNA of the CDR3 is TGTGCAAGTCGCTCAGATACCCATGGTAGCGGGAGGTCCTACAATGAGCAGTTCTTC.

The V and J genes are TRBV2 and TRBJ2-7, with 12 bases aligning to TRBD2. The CDR3 sequence is 13 residues long. V dropped 6 bases and J dropped 4; count of bases not matched to a gene: 1. CDR1 is SNHLY, CDR2 FYNNEI, per germline. As DNA, the CDR3 is TGTGCCAGCAGCGGACTAGCGGGATACGAGCAGTACTTC. Its translation is CASSGLAGYEQYF.

The V and J genes are TRBV2 and TRBJ2-7, with 9 bases aligning to TRBD2. J was trimmed by 5 bases and V by 3 bases; bases with no gene match: 5. CDR1 SNHLY and CDR2 FYNNEI come from the germline V gene. This CDR3 is 14 amino acids long. CDR3 loop: CASSDIAGAHEQYF. CDR3 sequence (DNA): TGTGCCAGCAGTGACATAGCGGGAGCACACGAGCAGTACTTC.

This rearrangement joins TRBV7-9 to TRBJ2-7; 10 bases are a match to TRBD1. J lost 6 bases, V lost 7 bases, and 9 bases had no gene match. Germline V gives CDR1 SEHNR, CDR2 FQNEAQ (reference sequence). This CDR3 has 14 residues. The CDR3 nucleotides are TGTGCCAGCAAGGCGGGGGACAGGGGCCCCGAGCAGTACTTC. It encodes CASKAGDRGPEQYF.

V is TRBV15 and J is TRBJ2-3; D is ambiguous. CDR1 is LNHNV, CDR2 YYDKDF, per germline (reference sequence). Trimming removed 4 bases at V and 3 bases at J, with 5 bases between. This CDR3 is 12 amino acids long. As DNA, the CDR3 is TGTGCCACCAGCATCGGGACAGATACGCAGTATTTT. Its protein product is CATSIGTDTQYF.

The chain employs TRBV7-9 and TRBJ2-3; the match to TRBD2 covers 10 bases. CDR3 length: 16 residues. Germline V gives CDR1 SEHNR, CDR2 FQNEAQ (reference sequence). The J segment lost 0 bases and the V segment lost 5 bases, leaving 5 bases of the junction unmatched. This CDR3 is CASSQISGRSTDTQYF. The CDR3 coding sequence is TGTGCCAGCAGCCAGATTAGCGGGAGGAGCACAGATACGCAGTATTTT.

The genes are TRBV5-1 and TRBJ1-1, with 11 bases that match TRBD1. The J segment lost 6 bases and the V segment lost 5 bases, leaving 15 bases of the junction unmatched. The CDR3 contains 17 residues. Germline CDR1 reads SGHRS; CDR2 reads YFSETQ. CDR3 loop: CASSLKAGTGGLPEAFF. CDR3 DNA sequence: TGCGCCAGCAGTCTCAAAGCAGGGACAGGGGGGCTGCCTGAAGCTTTCTTT.